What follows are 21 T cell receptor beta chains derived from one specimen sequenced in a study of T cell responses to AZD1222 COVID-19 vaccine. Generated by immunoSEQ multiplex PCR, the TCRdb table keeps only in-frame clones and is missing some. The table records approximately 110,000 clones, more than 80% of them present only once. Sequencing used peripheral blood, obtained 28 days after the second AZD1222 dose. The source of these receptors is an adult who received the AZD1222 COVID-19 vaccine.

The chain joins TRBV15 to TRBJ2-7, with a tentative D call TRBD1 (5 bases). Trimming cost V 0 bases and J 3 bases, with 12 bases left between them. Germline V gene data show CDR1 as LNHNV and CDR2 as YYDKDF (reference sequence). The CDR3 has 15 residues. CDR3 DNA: TGTGCCACCAGCAGAGAGCCAAGGGGTGGCTACGAGCAGTACTTC. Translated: CATSREPRGGYEQYF.

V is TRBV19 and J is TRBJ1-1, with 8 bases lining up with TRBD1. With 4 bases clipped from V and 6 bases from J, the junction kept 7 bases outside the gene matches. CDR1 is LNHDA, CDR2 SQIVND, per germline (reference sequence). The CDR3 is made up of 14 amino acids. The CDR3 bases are TGTGCCAGTAGTACCAGGGGGCAGTGGGCTGAAGCTTTCTTT. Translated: CASSTRGQWAEAFF.

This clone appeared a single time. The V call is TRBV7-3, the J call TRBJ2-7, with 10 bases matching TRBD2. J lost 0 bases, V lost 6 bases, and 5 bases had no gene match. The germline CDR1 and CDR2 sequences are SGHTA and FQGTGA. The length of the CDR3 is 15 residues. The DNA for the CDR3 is TGTGCCAGCAGTCTCCTAGCGGGGGCCTCCTACGAGCAGTACTTC. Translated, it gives CASSLLAGASYEQYF.

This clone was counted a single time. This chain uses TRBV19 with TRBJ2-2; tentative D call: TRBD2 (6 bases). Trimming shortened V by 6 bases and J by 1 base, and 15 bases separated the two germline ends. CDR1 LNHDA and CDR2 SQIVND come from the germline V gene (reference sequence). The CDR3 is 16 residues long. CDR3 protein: CASRPRAGKNTGELFF. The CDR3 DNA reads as TGTGCCAGTAGGCCCAGGGCGGGGAAGAACACCGGGGAGCTGTTTTTT.

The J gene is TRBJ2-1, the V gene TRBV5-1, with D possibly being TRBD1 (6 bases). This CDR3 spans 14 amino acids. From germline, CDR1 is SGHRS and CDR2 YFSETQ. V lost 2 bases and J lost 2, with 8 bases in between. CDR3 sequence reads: CASSLGGPYNEQFF. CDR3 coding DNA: TGCGCCAGCAGCTTAGGGGGTCCCTACAATGAGCAGTTCTTC.

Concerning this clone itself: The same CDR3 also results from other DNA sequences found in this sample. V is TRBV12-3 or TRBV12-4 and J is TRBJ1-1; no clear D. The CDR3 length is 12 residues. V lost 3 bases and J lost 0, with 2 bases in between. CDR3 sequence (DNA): TGTGCCAGCAGTTTCGTGAACACTGAAGCTTTCTTT. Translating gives CASSFVNTEAFF.

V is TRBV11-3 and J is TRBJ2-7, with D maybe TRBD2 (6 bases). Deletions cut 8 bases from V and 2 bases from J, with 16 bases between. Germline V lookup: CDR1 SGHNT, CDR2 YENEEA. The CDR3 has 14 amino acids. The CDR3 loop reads CASSNQEGPYEQYF. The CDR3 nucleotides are TGTGCCAGCTCTAACCAGGAGGGGCCCTACGAGCAGTACTTC.

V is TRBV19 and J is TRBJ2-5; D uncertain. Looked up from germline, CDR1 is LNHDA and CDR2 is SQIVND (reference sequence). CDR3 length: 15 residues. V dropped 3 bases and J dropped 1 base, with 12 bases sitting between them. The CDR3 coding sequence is TGTGCCAGTAGTATCGTGTTGGGCGGCCAAGAGACCCAGTACTTC. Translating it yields CASSIVLGGQETQYF.

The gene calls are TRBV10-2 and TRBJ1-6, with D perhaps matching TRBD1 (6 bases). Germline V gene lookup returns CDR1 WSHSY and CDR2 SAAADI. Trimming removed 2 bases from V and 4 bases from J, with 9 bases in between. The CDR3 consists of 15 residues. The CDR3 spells CASSEGQTYNSPLHF. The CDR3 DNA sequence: TGCGCCAGCAGTGAGGGACAGACGTATAATTCACCCCTCCACTTT.

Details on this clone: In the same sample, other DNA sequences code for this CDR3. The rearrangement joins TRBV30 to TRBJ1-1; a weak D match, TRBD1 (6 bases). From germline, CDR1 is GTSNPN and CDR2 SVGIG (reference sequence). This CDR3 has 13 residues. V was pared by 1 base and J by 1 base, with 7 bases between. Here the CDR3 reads CAWSGGQNTEAFF. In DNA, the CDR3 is TGTGCCTGGAGTGGGGGACAGAACACTGAAGCTTTCTTT.

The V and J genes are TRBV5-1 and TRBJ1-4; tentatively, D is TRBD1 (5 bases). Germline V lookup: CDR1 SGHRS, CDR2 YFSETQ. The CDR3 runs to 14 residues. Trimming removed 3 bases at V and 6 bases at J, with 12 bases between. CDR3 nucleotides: TGCGCCAGCAGCTCTGCAACGGGGGATGAAAAACTGTTTTTT. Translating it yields CASSSATGDEKLFF.

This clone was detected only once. CDR3 region: CASSTMKAKNIQYF. The CDR3 bases are TGTGCCAGCAGTACAATGAAAGCCAAAAACATTCAGTACTTC. The chain uses TRBV6-5 and TRBJ2-4; D ambiguous. V was clipped by 5 bases and J by 0 bases, with 8 bases between them. The CDR3 sequence is 14 residues long. Germline V gene lookup returns CDR1 MNHEY and CDR2 SVGAGI.

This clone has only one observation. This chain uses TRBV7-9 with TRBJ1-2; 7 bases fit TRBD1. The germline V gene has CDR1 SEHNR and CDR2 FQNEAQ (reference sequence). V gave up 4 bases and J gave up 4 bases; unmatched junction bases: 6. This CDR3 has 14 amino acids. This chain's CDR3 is CASSSSGGAYGYTF. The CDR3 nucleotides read TGTGCCAGCAGCTCATCAGGGGGGGCCTATGGCTACACCTTC.

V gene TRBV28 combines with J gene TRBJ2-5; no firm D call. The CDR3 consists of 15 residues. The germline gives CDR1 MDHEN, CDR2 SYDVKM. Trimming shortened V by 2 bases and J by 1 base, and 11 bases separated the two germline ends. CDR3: CASSLGVLGQETQYF. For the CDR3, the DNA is TGTGCCAGCAGTTTAGGGGTGTTGGGCCAAGAGACCCAGTACTTC.

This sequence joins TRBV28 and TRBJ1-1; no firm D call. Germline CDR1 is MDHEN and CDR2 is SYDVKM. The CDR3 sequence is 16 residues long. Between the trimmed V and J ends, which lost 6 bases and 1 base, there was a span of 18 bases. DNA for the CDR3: TGTGCCAGCAGGATCGGTTCCAGCTCGCGGAACACTGAAGCTTTCTTT. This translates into CASRIGSSSRNTEAFF.

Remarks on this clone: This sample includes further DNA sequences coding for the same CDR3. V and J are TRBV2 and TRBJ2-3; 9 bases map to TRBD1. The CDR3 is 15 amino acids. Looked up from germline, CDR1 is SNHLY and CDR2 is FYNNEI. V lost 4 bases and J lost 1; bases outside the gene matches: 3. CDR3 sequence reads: CASSGRQGGTDTQYF. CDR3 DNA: TGTGCCAGCAGTGGGCGACAGGGGGGCACAGATACGCAGTATTTT.

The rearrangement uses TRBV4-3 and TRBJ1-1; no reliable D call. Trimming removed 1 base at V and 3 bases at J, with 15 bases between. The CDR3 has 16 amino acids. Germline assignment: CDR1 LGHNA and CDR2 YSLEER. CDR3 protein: CASSQAPTRADTEAFF. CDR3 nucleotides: TGCGCCAGCAGCCAAGCTCCGACCAGAGCGGACACTGAAGCTTTCTTT.

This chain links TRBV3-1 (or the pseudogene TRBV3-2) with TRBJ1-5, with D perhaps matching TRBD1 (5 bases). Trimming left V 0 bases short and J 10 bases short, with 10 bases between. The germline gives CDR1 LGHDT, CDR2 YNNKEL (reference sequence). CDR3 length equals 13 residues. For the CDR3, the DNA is TGTGCCAGCAGCCAAGACAGGGATAAACCCCAGCATTTT. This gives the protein CASSQDRDKPQHF.

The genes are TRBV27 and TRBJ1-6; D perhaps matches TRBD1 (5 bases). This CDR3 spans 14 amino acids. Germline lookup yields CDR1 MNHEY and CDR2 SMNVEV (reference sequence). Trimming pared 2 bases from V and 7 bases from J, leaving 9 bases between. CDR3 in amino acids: CASSLNGGNSPLHF. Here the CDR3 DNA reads TGTGCCAGCAGTTTAAATGGGGGGAATTCACCCCTCCACTTT.

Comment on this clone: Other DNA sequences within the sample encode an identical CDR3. CDR3 loop: CASSQDNGPGYGYTF. The DNA of the CDR3 is TGTGCCAGCAGCCAAGATAATGGACCAGGGTATGGCTACACCTTC. This chain joins TRBV4-2 and TRBJ1-2; maybe TRBD1 (5 bases). The germline CDR1 and CDR2 sequences are LGHNA and YNFKEQ. Trimming cost V 0 bases and J 5 bases, with 13 bases left between them. The CDR3 is 15 amino acids.

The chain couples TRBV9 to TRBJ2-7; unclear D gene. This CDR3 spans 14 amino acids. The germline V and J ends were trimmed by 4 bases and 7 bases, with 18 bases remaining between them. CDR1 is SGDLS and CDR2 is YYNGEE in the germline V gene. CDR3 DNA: TGTGCCAGCAGCCCCCGGACCGGCACCTCGGAGCAGTACTTC. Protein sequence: CASSPRTGTSEQYF.